There are a few counts of the clone carrying this TCR beta chain. In TCRdb, the RT-PCR reads were re-called with MiXCR into one record per CDR3 protein. This table has just under 550,000 distinct CDR3 sequences, approximately 22% appearing once. The data stem from a study of response to subunit inactivated influenza vaccine. J was trimmed by 9 bases and V by 1 base; bases with no gene match: 8. The germline CDR1 and CDR2 sequences are SGHAT and FQNNGV. The CDR3 loop spans 16 amino acids. The same sample was also used in a study of T cells expressing NK-cell markers. As that report states: Template switching by 5'RACE with UMIs generated the TCR beta cDNA.

The source material was CD4+ T cells sorted from PBMCs, sampled 11 to 12 days after vaccination. The chain uses TRBV11-2 and TRBJ2-1; TRBD2 matches 11 bases. This TCR was recovered from a man aged 50-60 years who received an inactivated influenza vaccine. CDR3 sequence (DNA): TGTGCCAGCAGCTTAGGTGCGGCTAGCGGGAGGTTTGAGCAGTTCTTC. Residues: CASSLGAASGRFEQFF.